This TCR beta chain stems from a study of T cell repertoires in cytomegalovirus infection. Study information: It was the public TCR beta signatures that indicated both CMV infection and matching HLA type.

Study findings and constraints: CMV-specific TCR beta clonotypes restricted by HLA-C dominated the ex vivo response.

This clonotype appeared once. What it binds is not known. This could be a read error, since a much larger clone is one nucleotide away. A single record per CDR3 protein comes from TCRdb applying MiXCR to the reads. The sample lists 95,000 to 150,000 distinct CDR3 sequences, about 32% seen once, with roughly 53% in the top ten. Germline CDR1 and CDR2: MNHEY and SMNVEV (reference sequence). The CDR3 is made up of 14 amino acids. The source is a human donor in good health (CMV status not recorded). Some clones in this sample may be carry-over from other donors' samples. The specimen comprised CD8+ T cells from cultured PBMCs, sampled from culture after CMV antigen stimulation. This chain uses TRBV27 with TRBJ1-1; maybe TRBD1 (6 bases). The DNA of the CDR3 is TGTTCCAGCAGATTGAGGGGGATGAACACTGAAGCTTTCTTT. Translation gives CSSRLRGMNTEAFF.